Following are 11 T cell receptor beta chains from one sample sequenced in a study of blood T cell repertoires in COVID-19. Profiling relied on immunoSEQ multiplex PCR, and the TCRdb table lists in-frame clones only, not all of them. The sample carries hundreds of thousands of clones, around 89% recorded once. The sample taken for sequencing was PBMCs or T cells enriched from blood (not recorded which). The receptors shown here come from a woman in her thirties or forties who had recovered from COVID-19.

The rearrangement links TRBV30 to TRBJ1-5, with D possibly being TRBD1 (5 bases). Per the germline V gene, CDR1 is GTSNPN and CDR2 is SVGIG (reference sequence). Deletions cut 2 bases from V and 3 bases from J, with 11 bases between. The CDR3 is 14 residues long. The DNA for the CDR3 is TGTGCCTGGAGTAAGGGGCCTATCAATCAGCCCCAGCATTTT. This gives the protein CAWSKGPINQPQHF.

CDR3 residues: CASSPRVAGTYEQYF. As DNA, the CDR3 is TGTGCCAGCAGCCCCCGGGTAGCGGGGACCTACGAGCAGTACTTC. This chain links TRBV3-1 (or the pseudogene TRBV3-2) with TRBJ2-7; TRBD2 matches 8 bases. The CDR3 is made up of 15 amino acids. From germline, CDR1 is LGHDT and CDR2 YNNKEL (reference sequence). V trimming: 4 bases; J trimming: 2 bases; junction bases outside the gene matches: 7.

About this clone: Other DNA sequences from this sample encode an identical CDR3 as well. The V and J genes are TRBV18 and TRBJ2-7; maybe TRBD1 (6 bases). V shed 3 bases and J shed 3 bases, with 12 bases lying between them. This CDR3 is 14 amino acids long. Per germline, CDR1 KGHSH and CDR2 LQKENI. The CDR3 loop reads CASSPGQTLYEQYF. CDR3 nucleotides: TGTGCCAGCTCACCCGGACAGACCCTCTACGAGCAGTACTTC. The entire variable domain, with the rest obtained from reference TRBV18 and TRBJ2-7, is as follows: NAGVMQNPRHLVRRRGQEARLRCSPMKGHSHVYWYRQLPEEGLKFMVYLQKENIIDESGMPKERFSAEFPKEGPSILRIQQVVRGDSAAYFCASSPGQTLYEQYFGPGTRLTVT.

This CDR3 reads CAISELEGTSPLHF. In DNA form, the CDR3 reads TGTGCCATCAGTGAGTTGGAGGGAACCTCACCCCTCCACTTT. J is TRBJ1-6 and V is TRBV10-3, with D hard to call. Germline V gene sequence: CDR1 ENHRY, CDR2 SYGVKD. The CDR3 extends over 14 amino acids. V was shortened by 1 base and J by 10 bases, with 11 bases between the two germline ends.

The chain joins TRBV27 to TRBJ2-3; 7 bases agree with TRBD2. V was clipped by 6 bases and J by 4 bases; unmatched bases: 4. The CDR3 length is 13 residues. CDR1 is MNHEY and CDR2 is SMNVEV in the germline V gene (reference sequence). Written as DNA, the CDR3 is TGTGCCAGCAGCGCGGGAGCGGCAGATACGCAGTATTTT. This encodes CASSAGAADTQYF.

The chain links TRBV5-4 to TRBJ2-7, with D possibly TRBD1 on 6 matching bases. The CDR3 is 14 amino acids. Trimming took 5 bases from V and 4 from J, leaving 16 bases between them. Germline CDR1 SGHNT, CDR2 YYREEE (reference sequence). The CDR3 DNA sequence: TGTGCCAGCAGAAAGGAACAGGGCCCTTACGAGCAGTACTTC. Protein product: CASRKEQGPYEQYF.

The chain links TRBV28 to TRBJ2-7; 7 bases match TRBD2. The J segment lost 3 bases and the V segment lost 3 bases, leaving 5 bases of the junction unmatched. In germline, CDR1 is MDHEN, CDR2 SYDVKM. The CDR3 is made up of 14 amino acids. The CDR3 DNA follows: TGTGCCAGCAGTTTCCTGGGACTATACTACGAGCAGTACTTC. It is translated as CASSFLGLYYEQYF.

The V gene is TRBV27, the J gene TRBJ2-7, with D perhaps matching TRBD1 (6 bases). Trimming stripped 6 bases from V and 2 bases from J, with 14 bases between. Germline CDR1 is MNHEY and CDR2 is SMNVEV (reference sequence). There are 14 residues in the CDR3. In DNA form, the CDR3 reads TGTGCCAGCAGACCGGGACAATCGGCCTACGAGCAGTACTTC. Translation: CASRPGQSAYEQYF.

This clone has a handful of counts. The rearrangement uses TRBV3-1 (or the pseudogene TRBV3-2) and TRBJ1-1; 7 nucleotides match TRBD1. Germline trimming cut 1 base from V and 1 base from J; bases unmatched to any gene: 0. The CDR3 sequence is 14 residues long. CDR1 and CDR2 (germline): LGHDT, YNNKEL (reference sequence). The CDR3 spells CASSQGTGNTEAFF. Written as DNA, the CDR3 is TGTGCCAGCAGCCAAGGGACAGGGAACACTGAAGCTTTCTTT.

Only one count was recorded for this clone. The genes are TRBV6-5 and TRBJ1-3; no reliable D call. V was shortened by 4 bases and J by 3 bases, with 4 bases between the two germline ends. The germline CDR1 and CDR2 sequences are MNHEY and SVGAGI. The CDR3 loop spans 12 amino acids. CDR3 coding DNA: TGTGCCAGCAGTTCTGTTGGAAACACCATATATTTT. Protein product: CASSSVGNTIYF.

The V call is TRBV6-2 or TRBV6-3, the J call TRBJ2-1, with 10 nucleotides matching TRBD2. J gave up 3 bases and V 0 bases, and 5 bases lay outside the gene matches. The CDR3 runs to 17 residues. Germline V gene lookup returns CDR1 MNHEY and CDR2 SVGEGT. This CDR3 is CASSYSPTSGLYNEQFF. The CDR3 coding sequence is TGTGCCAGCAGTTACTCACCGACTAGCGGGCTCTACAATGAGCAGTTCTTC.